Here is one T cell receptor beta chain with its context. Its matching antigen is unknown. CDR3 length equals 14 residues. Germline CDR1 SEHNR, CDR2 FQNEAQ (reference sequence). The sample originates from a study of cytomegalovirus exposure and HLA in healthy donors. Whole-study results and caveats: A later analysis reportedly found that, within productive TCRs, an Asian-associated ancestry cluster had fewer N-insertions than the mean observed across the roughly 700 donors. Per a later analysis, HLA-associated TCR beta chains showed more clonal expansion than other, equally common TCR beta chains. The authors later found most CMV-associated TCR beta chains appeared HLA-restricted.

Every donor was a healthy person donating bone marrow. PCR amplification relied on 60 Vbeta primers (plus 13 Jbeta primers). Generated by immunoSEQ multiplex PCR, the TCRdb table keeps only in-frame clones and is missing some. The data hold over 200,000 clones, with 78% observed a single time. The sequenced material came from PBMCs. The receptor was derived from a male donor in good health and CMV-seronegative. V usage is TRBV7-9 and J usage is TRBJ2-5; 9 nucleotides align to TRBD1. The DNA matches TRBJ2-7 better at its end, which makes the J call doubtful. CDR3 amino acids: CASSGTGITYEQYF. In DNA form, the CDR3 reads TGTGCCAGCAGCGGGACAGGGATTACCTACGAGCAGTACTTC.